A single T cell receptor beta chain is shown here with its context. The antigen is unknown. This CDR3 region has 15 residues. Germline lookup yields CDR1 SEHNR and CDR2 FQNEAQ (reference sequence). With 7 bases removed from V and 4 bases from J, the gap between germline ends came to 17 bases. Some clones are missing from TCRdb's copy, which holds only in-frame ones; the method was immunoSEQ multiplex PCR. The profile shows about 130,000 clones, approximately 85% of them singletons. These data originate in a study of T cell responses to AZD1222 COVID-19 vaccine. Findings and limits, study-wide: Variant regions that are unmutated are reportedly the target of nearly half of spike-specific TCRs.

The TCR sequence derives from an adult in good health. This rearrangement joins TRBV7-9 to TRBJ2-1; TRBD2 might be the D (7 bases). The sample was peripheral blood, taken on day 0 of MenACWY control vaccination. CDR3 region: CASTGEGVIYNEQFF. The CDR3 bases are TGTGCCAGCACCGGGGAGGGGGTTATTTACAATGAGCAGTTCTTC.